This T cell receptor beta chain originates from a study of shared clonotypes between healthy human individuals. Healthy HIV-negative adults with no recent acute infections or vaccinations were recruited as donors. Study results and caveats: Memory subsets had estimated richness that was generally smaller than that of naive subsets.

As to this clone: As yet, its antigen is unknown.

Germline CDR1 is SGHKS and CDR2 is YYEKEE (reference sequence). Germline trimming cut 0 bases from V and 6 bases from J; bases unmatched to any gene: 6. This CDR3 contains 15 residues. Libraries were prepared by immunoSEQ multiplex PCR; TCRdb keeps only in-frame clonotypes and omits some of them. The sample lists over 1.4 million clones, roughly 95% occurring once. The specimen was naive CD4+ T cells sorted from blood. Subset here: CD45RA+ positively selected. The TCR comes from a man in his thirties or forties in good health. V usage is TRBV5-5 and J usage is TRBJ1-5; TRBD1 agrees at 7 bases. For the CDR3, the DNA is TGTGCCAGCAGCTTGGGGACAGGATTGGGTCAGCCCCAGCATTTT. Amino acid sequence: CASSLGTGLGQPQHF. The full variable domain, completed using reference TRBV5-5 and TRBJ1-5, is DAGVTQSPTHLIKTRGQQVTLRCSPISGHKSVSWYQQVLGQGPQFIFQYYEKEERGRGNFPDRFSARQFPNYSSELNVNALLLGDSALYLCASSLGTGLGQPQHFGDGTRLSIL.